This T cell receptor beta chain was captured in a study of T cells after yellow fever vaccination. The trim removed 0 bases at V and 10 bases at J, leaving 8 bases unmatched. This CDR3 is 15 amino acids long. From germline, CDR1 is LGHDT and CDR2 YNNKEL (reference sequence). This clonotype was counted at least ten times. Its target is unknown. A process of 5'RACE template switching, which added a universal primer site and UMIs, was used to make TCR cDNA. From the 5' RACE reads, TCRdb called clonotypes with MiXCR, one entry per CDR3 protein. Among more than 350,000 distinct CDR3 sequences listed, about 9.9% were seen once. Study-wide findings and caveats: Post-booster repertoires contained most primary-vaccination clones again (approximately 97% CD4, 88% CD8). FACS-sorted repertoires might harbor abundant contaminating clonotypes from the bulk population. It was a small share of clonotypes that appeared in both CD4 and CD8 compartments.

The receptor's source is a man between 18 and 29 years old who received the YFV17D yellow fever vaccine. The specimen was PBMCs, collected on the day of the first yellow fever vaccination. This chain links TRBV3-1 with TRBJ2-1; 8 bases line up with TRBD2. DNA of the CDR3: TGTGCCAGCAGCCAAGATGCCGGGGGGGCCCCCGAGCAGTTCTTC. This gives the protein CASSQDAGGAPEQFF.